Following are 13 T cell receptor beta chains from one sample sequenced in a study of shared clonotypes between healthy human individuals. TCRdb keeps only in-frame clones here, not all; method: immunoSEQ multiplex PCR. The data hold about 750,000 clones, with about 91% observed a single time. Naive CD8 cells lacked CD45RO and underwent positive selection for CCR7, leaving out terminally differentiated effector memory CD45RA+ cells. Material for sequencing was naive CD8+ T cells sorted from blood. These receptors came from a young man in good health.

The chain joins TRBV29-1 to TRBJ2-1, with 9 bases lining up with TRBD1. The CDR3 runs to 14 residues. Trimming at V came to 3 bases and at J to 4 bases, leaving 4 bases not matched to a gene. The germline V gene encodes CDR1 SQVTM and CDR2 ANQGSEA. This CDR3 is CSVEGTGKYNEQFF. The DNA for the CDR3 is TGCAGCGTTGAGGGGACAGGGAAGTACAATGAGCAGTTCTTC.

The chain couples TRBV6-5 to TRBJ1-3; TRBD1 matches 9 bases. V lost 5 bases to trimming and J lost 4 bases; unmatched junction nucleotides: 6. Germline assignment: CDR1 MNHEY and CDR2 SVGAGI. The CDR3 contains 15 residues. The chain's CDR3 is CASSPQQGAGNTIYF. The CDR3 DNA is TGTGCCAGCAGTCCGCAACAGGGGGCAGGAAACACCATATATTTT.

The chain employs TRBV27 and TRBJ1-2, with D possibly TRBD1 on 6 matching bases. The CDR3 loop spans 13 amino acids. V lost 2 bases and J lost 7, with 11 bases in between. The V gene's germline CDR1 is MNHEY and CDR2 SMNVEV (reference sequence). The CDR3 loop reads CASSLLQGGGYTF. The CDR3 DNA follows: TGTGCCAGCAGTTTACTACAGGGCGGTGGCTACACCTTC.

CDR3 coding DNA: TGTGCCAGCAGGGCCTCGGGGCTAGCGGGAGTAAGGGAGCAGTTCTTC. The encoded protein is CASRASGLAGVREQFF. The V and J genes are TRBV2 and TRBJ2-1; the match to TRBD2 covers 10 bases. This CDR3 spans 16 amino acids. Trimming at V came to 6 bases and at J to 10 bases, leaving 15 bases not matched to a gene. CDR1 is SNHLY, CDR2 FYNNEI, per germline.

The genes are TRBV4-1 and TRBJ2-2, with D hard to call. CDR3 length equals 15 residues. The V end was cut by 2 bases, the J end by 1 base, with 8 bases between. Germline V gene data show CDR1 as MGHRA and CDR2 as YSYEKL. The CDR3, as DNA: TGCGCCAGCAGCCAATTCGGCGGGAACACCGGGGAGCTGTTTTTT. Translating it yields CASSQFGGNTGELFF.

V and J are TRBV9 and TRBJ2-3, with a tentative D call TRBD2 (6 bases). The CDR3 loop spans 16 amino acids. Germline V CDR1 and CDR2: SGDLS, YYNGEE. Trimming took 3 bases from V and 0 from J, leaving 14 bases between them. DNA of the CDR3: TGTGCCAGCAGCGCCGGCGGCGGGATAAGCACAGATACGCAGTATTTT. It codes for CASSAGGGISTDTQYF. The variable domain in full, completed from reference TRBV9 and TRBJ2-3, reads DSGVTQTPKHLITATGQRVTLRCSPRSGDLSVYWYQQSLDQGLQFLIQYYNGEERAKGNILERFSAQQFPDLHSELNLSSLELGDSALYFCASSAGGGISTDTQYFGPGTRLTVL.

In its sample, this clone was seen once. V and J are TRBV11-3 and TRBJ2-2; TRBD2 is a possible D gene (6 bases). From germline, CDR1 is SGHNT and CDR2 YENEEA. The CDR3 has 15 amino acids. V lost 2 bases to trimming and J lost 6 bases, with 13 bases between them. The CDR3 reads CASSLLRGGAGELFF. For the CDR3, the DNA is TGTGCCAGCAGCTTATTGCGGGGCGGCGCCGGGGAGCTGTTTTTT.

The CDR3 loop reads CASSLTGVREQYF. CDR3 DNA: TGTGCCAGCAGCTTAACCGGGGTGCGCGAGCAGTACTTC. The chain couples TRBV7-2 to TRBJ2-7; D may be TRBD2 (5 bases). The germline V gene has CDR1 SGHTA and CDR2 FQGNSA. The CDR3 covers 13 residues. V was cut by 2 bases and J by 6 bases, with 11 bases left in between.

The V and J genes are TRBV28 and TRBJ1-2; TRBD1 agrees at 7 bases. CDR3 length: 15 residues. With V trimmed by 3 bases and J by 2 bases, 6 bases remained unmatched. The germline gives CDR1 MDHEN, CDR2 SYDVKM. The CDR3 is CASSFPRTGNYGYTF. The CDR3 nucleotides are TGTGCCAGCAGTTTCCCCAGGACAGGAAACTATGGCTACACCTTC.

The rearrangement uses TRBV29-1 and TRBJ2-5, with TRBD2 matching 10 bases. Germline lookup yields CDR1 SQVTM and CDR2 ANQGSEA. V trimming: 6 bases; J trimming: 0 bases; junction bases outside the gene matches: 4. CDR3 length: 14 amino acids. The CDR3 DNA sequence: TGCAGCGTAGCGGGAGGGCCGTACCAAGAGACCCAGTACTTC. This codes for CSVAGGPYQETQYF.

The chain employs TRBV9 and TRBJ2-7; D possibly uses TRBD1 or TRBD2 (6 bases each). The V gene lost 4 bases and the J gene lost 5 bases, with 19 bases spanning the gap. There are 15 residues in the CDR3. CDR1 and CDR2 (germline): SGDLS, YYNGEE. The CDR3 reads CASSPEGVGANEQYF. CDR3 nucleotide sequence: TGTGCCAGCAGCCCGGAGGGGGTTGGGGCGAACGAGCAGTACTTC.

The chain has TRBV10-1 and TRBJ1-1, with unresolved D. Germline V gives CDR1 WNHNN, CDR2 SYGVQD (reference sequence). The CDR3 is 13 amino acids. The V gene lost 0 bases and the J gene lost 5 bases, with 7 bases spanning the gap. CDR3 sequence reads: CASSESRSTEAFF. The DNA of the CDR3 is TGCGCCAGCAGTGAGTCAAGGTCTACTGAAGCTTTCTTT.

The V and J genes are TRBV6-5 and TRBJ2-1; 7 bases map to TRBD1. The length of the CDR3 is 13 residues. In germline, CDR1 is MNHEY, CDR2 SVGAGI. V trimming: 4 bases; J trimming: 8 bases; junction bases outside the gene matches: 5. The CDR3 reads CASSLQGWDEQFF. CDR3 sequence (DNA): TGTGCCAGCAGTTTACAGGGGTGGGATGAGCAGTTCTTC.